The T cell receptor (beta chain) described here comes from a study of PD-L1 blockade in urothelial cancer. Study summary: Patients with male sex and bladder-origin urothelial cancer accounted for most of the roughly 30 enrolled. The analyses of blood took place 3 weeks (second dose) and 6 weeks after treatment start.

Stated time point: peripheral blood 6 weeks after treatment start. Trimming removed 4 bases at V and 5 bases at J, with 20 bases between. Looked up from germline, CDR1 is ENHRY and CDR2 is SYGVKD. CDR3 length equals 16 residues. The templates were synthetic TCR analogs, and they were spiked into each PCR. The method was immunoSEQ multiplex PCR; TCRdb's version includes in-frame clones alone and lacks a portion of them. The sample records under 70,000 clones, 88% being singletons. The chain recombines TRBV10-3 with TRBJ2-5, with D possibly TRBD1 on 5 matching bases. The receptor was isolated from a man between 60 and 75 years old with urothelial cancer. Sequencing was performed on PBMCs, taken around atezolizumab (anti-PD-L1) treatment. CDR3 sequence (DNA): TGTGCCATCAGTGCTGTCAGCAGAGGACCAGGGGAGACCCAGTACTTC. Translation gives CAISAVSRGPGETQYF.